The 8 T cell receptor beta chains given below trace back to one sample, sequenced in a study of CD8 T cells in Susac syndrome. An amount of RNA that ranged from roughly 0.5 to 1 ug was reverse transcribed with random hexamers. TCRdb re-derived calls from the immunoSEQ multiplex PCR reads in MiXCR, one entry per CDR3 protein. The table includes some 190,000 distinct CDR3 sequences, just under 95% detected once. What was sequenced was CD4+ T cells from PBMCs. The source of these receptors is a human donor in good health.

The chain is built from TRBV7-2 and TRBJ2-2; D gene ambiguous. Trimming pared 4 bases from V and 7 bases from J, leaving 16 bases between. This CDR3 spans 15 amino acids. Germline V gene lookup returns CDR1 SGHTA and CDR2 FQGNSA. This chain's CDR3 is CASSSRRSQDGELFF. The CDR3 DNA reads as TGTGCCAGCAGCTCCCGGCGGAGTCAAGACGGGGAGCTGTTTTTT.

This chain connects TRBV30 to TRBJ2-1, with 7 bases fitting TRBD2. The CDR3 has 15 amino acids. Germline V gives CDR1 GTSNPN, CDR2 SVGIG (reference sequence). The trim removed 1 base at V and 3 bases at J, leaving 6 bases unmatched. The CDR3 protein is CAWSAKRGNYNEQFF. CDR3 in DNA: TGTGCCTGGAGTGCTAAGCGGGGCAACTACAATGAGCAGTTCTTC.

The chain carries TRBV13 and TRBJ2-7; D not resolved. CDR1 is PRHDT, CDR2 FYEKMQ, per germline (reference sequence). With 5 bases removed from V and 0 bases from J, the gap between germline ends came to 17 bases. The CDR3 extends over 16 amino acids. The CDR3 sequence is CASSPPPTESSYEQYF. The CDR3 DNA reads TGTGCCAGCAGCCCCCCTCCGACCGAGAGCTCCTACGAGCAGTACTTC.

The V and J genes are TRBV6-5 and TRBJ1-2; TRBD1 matches 9 bases. Germline loops: CDR1 MNHEY, CDR2 SVGAGI. V trimming: 6 bases; J trimming: 9 bases; junction bases outside the gene matches: 11. The CDR3 is made up of 14 amino acids. The CDR3 here is CASSRWGQGSRYTF. CDR3 DNA sequence: TGTGCCAGCAGCAGGTGGGGACAGGGATCTCGCTACACCTTC.

The chain has TRBV9 and TRBJ2-2; no clear D gene. From germline, CDR1 is SGDLS and CDR2 YYNGEE. Trimming took 3 bases from V and 7 from J, leaving 7 bases between them. The CDR3 spans 12 residues. The CDR3 DNA reads TGTGCCAGCAGCGGTATCAGCGGGGAGCTGTTTTTT. Amino acids: CASSGISGELFF.

V and J are TRBV15 and TRBJ2-3; D might be TRBD1 (5 bases). V was cut by 0 bases and J by 0 bases, with 10 bases left in between. CDR1 is LNHNV and CDR2 is YYDKDF in the germline V gene (reference sequence). The CDR3 runs to 16 residues. The CDR3 spells CATSRDSDTSTDTQYF. DNA of the CDR3: TGTGCCACCAGCAGAGATTCGGACACTAGCACAGATACGCAGTATTTT. Based on the CDR3 plus reference TRBV15 and TRBJ2-3, the full variable domain is DAMVIQNPRYQVTQFGKPVTLSCSQTLNHNVMYWYQQKSSQAPKLLFHYYDKDFNNEADTPDNFQSRRPNTSFCFLDIRSPGLGDTAMYLCATSRDSDTSTDTQYFGPGTRLTVL.

V is TRBV5-1 and J is TRBJ2-7; TRBD2 aligns across 8 bases. Germline V gene lookup returns CDR1 SGHRS and CDR2 YFSETQ. This CDR3 is built from 14 residues. The V gene end was trimmed by 5 bases and the J gene end by 0 bases; junction bases not matched to a gene: 4. The CDR3 nucleotides are TGCGCCAGCAGTAGCGGGGCCAGCTCCTACGAGCAGTACTTC. The encoded protein is CASSSGASSYEQYF.

The chain is built from TRBV30 and TRBJ2-2; unclear D gene. Germline lookup yields CDR1 GTSNPN and CDR2 SVGIG (reference sequence). This CDR3 contains 14 residues. The V end was cut by 1 base, the J end by 6 bases, with 12 bases between. The CDR3 region is CAWSDVDTPGELFF. Here the CDR3 DNA reads TGTGCCTGGAGTGACGTAGATACCCCCGGGGAGCTGTTTTTT.